This entry describes one TCR beta chain. These data are taken from a study of T cells after somatic rescue of genetic block. TCRdb's table, derived via immunoSEQ multiplex PCR, lists solely in-frame clones and lacks some. Here the sample spans about 110,000 clones, under 95% being singletons. The germline V gene has CDR1 LNHDA and CDR2 SQIVND (reference sequence). This CDR3 contains 17 residues. The J segment lost 4 bases and the V segment lost 6 bases, leaving 13 bases of the junction unmatched. The sequence was collected from a woman younger than 30. Sequenced material: peripheral blood mononuclear cells (PBMCs). The rearrangement uses TRBV19 and TRBJ1-1; 11 positions match TRBD1. Here the CDR3 DNA reads TGTGCCAGTAGAGTGGCTGTGGGGACAGGGGGGTCCACTGAAGCTTTCTTT. This translates into CASRVAVGTGGSTEAFF.